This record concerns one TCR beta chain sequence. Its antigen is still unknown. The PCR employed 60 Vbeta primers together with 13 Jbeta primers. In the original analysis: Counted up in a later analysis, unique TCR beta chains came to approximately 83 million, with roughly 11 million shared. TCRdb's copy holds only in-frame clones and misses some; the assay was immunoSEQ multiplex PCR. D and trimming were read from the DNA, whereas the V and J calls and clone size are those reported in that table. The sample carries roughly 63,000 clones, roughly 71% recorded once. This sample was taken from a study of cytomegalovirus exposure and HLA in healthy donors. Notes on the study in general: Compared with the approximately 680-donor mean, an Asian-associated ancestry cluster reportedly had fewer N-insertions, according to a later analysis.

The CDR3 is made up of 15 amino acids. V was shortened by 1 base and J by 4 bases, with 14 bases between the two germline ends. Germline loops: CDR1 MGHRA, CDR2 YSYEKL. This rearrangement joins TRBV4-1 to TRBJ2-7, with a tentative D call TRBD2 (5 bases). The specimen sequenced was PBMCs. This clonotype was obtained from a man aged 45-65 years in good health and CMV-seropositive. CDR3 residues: CASSQVSSDNYEQYF. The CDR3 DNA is TGCGCCAGCAGCCAAGTCAGTAGCGATAATTACGAGCAGTACTTC.